This T cell receptor beta chain was sequenced for a study of T cells after yellow fever vaccination (dated by TCRdb to the late 2010s). Background on the whole study: Memory subsets (EM, EMRA, CM and Tscm) were sorted on a BD FACS Aria III using CD3, CD45RA, CCR7 and CD95 staining. Blood samples were taken at several timepoints before and after primary and secondary immunization, and bulk PBMC replicates and cell subsets were isolated. Two healthy male donors made up the cohort, one aged 18 to 30 years and the other aged 30 to 40 years. Libraries from fractions with low cell numbers were prepared with the SMART-Seq v4 Ultra Low Input RNA kit. Sorting of memory subsets took place on days 0, 15 and 45 and at 18 months after primary vaccination, as well as on days 0, 15 and 45 after the 30-year booster. To track T-cell clones before and after primary and booster YFV17D yellow fever vaccination, bulk TCR alpha and beta repertoires were sequenced longitudinally.

This clonotype was found many times. No much larger clone exists at a distance of one base, and base qualities are not known. The treatment or condition label, read with the paper, signifies: live attenuated yellow fever vaccine strain. A standard Ficoll-Paque protocol was used to isolate PBMCs from peripheral blood. For sorted memory subsets, RNA extraction was done with the RNeasy Micro Kit. The reads were generated on an Illumina NovaSeq 6000. TCR cDNA was synthesized by 5'RACE template switching, through which a universal primer site and unique molecular identifiers were introduced. cDNA synthesis was primed from both the TCR alpha and TCR beta constant segments. Two PCR steps were used to amplify libraries, with sample barcodes and sequencing adapters being added in the second step. Sequencing of libraries was done on Illumina HiSeq 2500 (2x100 bp) or NovaSeq (2x150 bp). The authors processed their data as follows. MIGEC was used to demultiplex reads and collapse the reads into UMI consensus sequences, and MiXCR was used for V(D)J alignment. Clonotypes responding to the vaccine were identified with edgeR on replicate PBMC samples, with the criteria of FDR below 0.01 and a log2 fold change above 5 up to day 15. CD4 or CD8 identity was assigned to each bulk clonotype according to whether the clonotype was present at higher abundance in the sequenced CD4 repertoire or the sequenced CD8 repertoire. To estimate the distribution of each clone across memory phenotypes, clonotype frequencies in memory subsets were weighted by FACS-sorted cell numbers. TCRdb itself trimmed the public reads at Q25 with fastp, ran MiXCR and retained productive beta chains. Rows are unified per CDR3 protein, each entry keeping the most common DNA and genes. It is TCRdb's table, rather than the study itself, that gives the V and J calls and clone size. Across this sample there are 12,000 to 15,000 distinct CDR3 sequences, with about 7.1% seen only once. Together, the top ten hold 1.6% of the sample.

The germline V gene (reference sequence) gives CDR1 as DFQATT and CDR2 as SNEGSKA. The CDR3, cysteine through phenylalanine, is 15 amino acids long. The only DNA kept is the CDR3, 45 bases in frame from the first base. V and J are truncated by 3 bases and 4 bases respectively, leaving an intervening sequence of 16 bases. The paper as a whole reports these results and caveats: A small share of clonotypes was detected in both CD4 and CD8 compartments, with the overlap likely arising from convergent recombination. In the sorted memory subsets on day 0, nearly all vaccine-responding clonotypes were below the level of detection. Compared with the primary T-cell response, the secondary T-cell response was faster but weaker, reaching its peak on day 5 rather than on day 15. Most clones expanded after primary vaccination (about 96% of CD4 and 80% to 90% of CD8) were re-detected after the booster, suggesting that broad memory maintenance occurred. Because abundant contaminating clonotypes from the bulk population could be contained in FACS-sorted repertoires, computational filtering was required. Because only two donors were included in the study, the extent to which the findings can be generalized is limited.

The sample in question was PBMCs, either bulk or a sorted T-cell subset (CD4+, CD8+, memory, or dextramer-sorted; not recorded which), obtained on the day of the yellow fever booster vaccination. The V gene is TRBV20-1 and the J gene is TRBJ2-1; the D gene is not confidently resolved. The TCR comes from a man between 18 and 29 years old who received the YFV17D yellow fever vaccine. The CDR3 amino acid sequence is: CSASHGPIGYNEQFF. The sequenced DNA is TGCAGTGCTAGCCACGGACCCATAGGGTACAATGAGCAGTTCTTC.